This T cell receptor (beta chain) was recorded in a study of CD8 T cells in acute hepatitis C reinfection. Time point here: naive CD8 control sorted from an acute-time-point sample. Donors were people who inject drugs, followed every 3 months. Of note for this clone: Its cognate antigen is unknown.

TCRdb's copy holds only in-frame clones and misses some; the assay was immunoSEQ multiplex PCR. Of about 38,000 clones in the sample, about 83% are singletons; the top ten hold 0.5%. Study-level results: Bulk TCRbeta-only sequencing left public clonotype pairing undetermined.

Per the germline V gene, CDR1 is MGHRA and CDR2 is YSYEKL. J lost 6 bases, V lost 0 bases, and 6 bases had no gene match. This CDR3 comprises 16 residues. The source material was naive CD8+ T cells from PBMCs. The origin of this receptor is a man aged 25 to 45 with chronic hepatitis C. The rearrangement joins TRBV4-1 to TRBJ2-1; 9 nucleotides agree with TRBD1. CDR3 protein: CASSQERTGVGNEQFF. CDR3 DNA sequence: TGCGCCAGCAGCCAAGAAAGGACAGGGGTAGGCAATGAGCAGTTCTTC.